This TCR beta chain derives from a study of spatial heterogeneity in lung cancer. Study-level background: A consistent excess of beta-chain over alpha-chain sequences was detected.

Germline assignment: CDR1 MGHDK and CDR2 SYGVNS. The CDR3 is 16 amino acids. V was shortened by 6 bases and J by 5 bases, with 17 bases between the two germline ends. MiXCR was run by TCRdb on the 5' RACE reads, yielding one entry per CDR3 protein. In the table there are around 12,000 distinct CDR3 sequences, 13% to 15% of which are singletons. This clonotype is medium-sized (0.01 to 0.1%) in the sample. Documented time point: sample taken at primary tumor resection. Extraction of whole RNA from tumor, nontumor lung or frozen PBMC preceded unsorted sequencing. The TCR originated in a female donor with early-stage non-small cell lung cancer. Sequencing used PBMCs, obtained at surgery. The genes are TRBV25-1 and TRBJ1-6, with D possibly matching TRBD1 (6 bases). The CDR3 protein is CASRGGVGRDNSPLHF. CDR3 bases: TGTGCCAGCAGAGGGGGTGTGGGCAGGGATAATTCACCCCTCCACTTT.